Each of the 27 T cell receptor beta chains below was sequenced from the same sample in a study of T cell responses to AZD1222 COVID-19 vaccine. The protocol was immunoSEQ multiplex PCR, while the TCRdb copy is restricted to in-frame clones and leaves out a portion. The table lists some 150,000 clones, roughly nine tenths of them singletons. Material: peripheral blood, obtained after recovery from COVID-19. These receptors originate from an adult who had recovered from COVID-19.

V gene TRBV4-2 combines with J gene TRBJ2-1; tentative D call: TRBD1 (5 bases). Per the germline V gene, CDR1 is LGHNA and CDR2 is YNFKEQ. There are 14 residues in the CDR3. Between the trimmed V and J ends, which lost 1 base and 8 bases, there was a span of 12 bases. The CDR3 here is CASSQGGFDDEQFF. As DNA, the CDR3 is TGTGCCAGCAGCCAAGGGGGCTTCGACGATGAGCAGTTCTTC.

The gene calls are TRBV19 and TRBJ1-2; a weak D match, TRBD1 (5 bases). The V end lost 5 bases, the J end lost 4 bases, and 14 bases lay between the germline ends. CDR3 length equals 14 residues. In germline, CDR1 is LNHDA, CDR2 SQIVND (reference sequence). CDR3 bases: TGTGCCAGTAGTCACGCACAGGCTCGCTATGGCTACACCTTC. Translated, it gives CASSHAQARYGYTF.

The rearrangement links TRBV25-1 to TRBJ2-4; TRBD1 matches at 9 bases. The V and J ends lost 5 bases and 11 bases, in that order; junction bases with no gene match: 4. CDR3 length equals 12 residues. Per germline, CDR1 MGHDK and CDR2 SYGVNS. CDR3 nucleotide sequence: TGTGCCAGCAGTCCTCGGACAGGGGTTCAGTACTTC. Translating gives CASSPRTGVQYF. The full variable domain, its missing parts supplied by reference TRBV25-1 and TRBJ2-4, is EADIYQTPRYLVIGTGKKITLECSQTMGHDKMYWYQQDPGMELHLIHYSYGVNSTEKGDLSSESTVSRIRTEHFPLTLESARPSHTSQYLCASSPRTGVQYFGAGTRLSVL.

The chain carries TRBV9 and TRBJ2-3; D is tentatively TRBD1 or TRBD2 (6 bases each). The CDR3 spans 22 residues. Trimming shortened V by 4 bases and J by 1 base, and 34 bases separated the two germline ends. Germline lookup yields CDR1 SGDLS and CDR2 YYNGEE. CDR3 nucleotides: TGTGCCAGCAGCCCAAGAGCAGGGGTTGGCGGGAAGGGCCGTTATGGCACAGATACGCAGTATTTT. It codes for CASSPRAGVGGKGRYGTDTQYF.

The rearrangement links TRBV10-1 to TRBJ2-1; D perhaps matches TRBD2 (7 bases). Trimming took 3 bases from V and 5 from J, leaving 14 bases between them. The germline CDR1 and CDR2 sequences are WNHNN and SYGVQD (reference sequence). The CDR3 spans 15 residues. This CDR3 is CASSDQRGRDNEQFF. CDR3 sequence (DNA): TGCGCCAGCAGTGATCAAAGGGGGAGGGACAATGAGCAGTTCTTC.

This clone was observed a single time. The J gene is TRBJ1-1, the V gene TRBV6-5; 8 nucleotides match TRBD1. CDR1 MNHEY and CDR2 SVGAGI come from the germline V gene. The length of the CDR3 is 14 residues. Trimming took 6 bases from V and 0 from J; bases not matched to a gene: 3. CDR3 nucleotide sequence: TGTGCCAGCAGCCTGGACAGGGTGAACACTGAAGCTTTCTTT. Translating gives CASSLDRVNTEAFF.

The gene calls are TRBV6-5 and TRBJ2-7, with 9 bases that match TRBD2. The V gene's germline CDR1 is MNHEY and CDR2 SVGAGI. CDR3 size: 14 residues. The trim removed 6 bases at V and 2 bases at J, leaving 5 bases unmatched. The CDR3 region has the DNA TGTGCCAGCAGATTAGCGGGGGACGCCTACGAGCAGTACTTC. Protein sequence: CASRLAGDAYEQYF.

The rearrangement uses TRBV6-2 or TRBV6-3 and TRBJ1-2; tentatively, D is TRBD1 (5 bases). Germline loops: CDR1 MNHEY, CDR2 SVGEGT. The CDR3 runs to 14 residues. V lost 2 bases to trimming and J lost 6 bases, with 13 bases between them. In DNA form, the CDR3 reads TGTGCCAGCAGTTACCCGGACACGTTCGATGGCTACACCTTC. Translating gives CASSYPDTFDGYTF.

This clone was counted only a few times. The chain carries TRBV29-1 and TRBJ2-7; 8 nucleotides align to TRBD1. CDR1 is SQVTM, CDR2 ANQGSEA, per germline. The CDR3 consists of 14 residues. Losses at the gene ends were 5 bases for V and 3 bases for J; bases not matched to a gene: 9. DNA for the CDR3: TGCAGCGTTTCGGACAGGGTAGGGCTCTACGAGCAGTACTTC. Protein sequence: CSVSDRVGLYEQYF.

The rearrangement uses TRBV18 and TRBJ1-1; weak D call: TRBD1 (6 bases). V was clipped by 2 bases and J by 6 bases, with 16 bases between them. From germline, CDR1 is KGHSH and CDR2 LQKENI. There are 15 residues in the CDR3. The CDR3 loop reads CASSPRVGARSEAFF. The CDR3 region has the DNA TGTGCCAGCTCACCAAGGGTGGGGGCCAGATCTGAAGCTTTCTTT.

The genes are TRBV29-1 and TRBJ2-7, with TRBD1 matching 7 bases. Germline V gene sequence: CDR1 SQVTM, CDR2 ANQGSEA. V trimming: 5 bases; J trimming: 0 bases; junction bases outside the gene matches: 1. CDR3 length: 12 amino acids. CDR3 in amino acids: CSVWDSSYEQYF. In DNA, the CDR3 is TGCAGCGTTTGGGACAGCTCCTACGAGCAGTACTTC.

This chain connects TRBV13 to TRBJ1-3; D is undetermined. The CDR3 consists of 13 residues. Trimming left V 10 bases short and J 0 bases short, with 10 bases between. CDR1 PRHDT and CDR2 FYEKMQ come from the germline V gene (reference sequence). CDR3 loop: CAIPPASGNTIYF. The CDR3 DNA follows: TGTGCCATTCCCCCCGCCTCTGGAAACACCATATATTTT.

The chain carries TRBV19 and TRBJ2-5; 10 bases line up with TRBD1. V lost 4 bases to trimming and J lost 5 bases; unmatched junction nucleotides: 7. CDR3 length equals 15 residues. Per the germline V gene, CDR1 is LNHDA and CDR2 is SQIVND (reference sequence). DNA for the CDR3: TGTGCCAGTAGTACCGGGACAGGGGTTATGGAGACCCAGTACTTC. This codes for CASSTGTGVMETQYF.

The V call is TRBV4-1, the J call TRBJ1-1; D might be TRBD1 (5 bases). The V and J ends lost 0 bases and 4 bases respectively, with 9 bases between them. The CDR3 sequence is 14 residues long. The germline V gene has CDR1 MGHRA and CDR2 YSYEKL. The chain's CDR3 is CASSQDEGTTEAFF. Here the CDR3 DNA reads TGCGCCAGCAGCCAAGATGAGGGGACCACTGAAGCTTTCTTT.

This CDR3 is CASSQVPRITDTQYF. CDR3 DNA: TGTGCCAGCAGCCAAGTCCCACGAATCACAGATACGCAGTATTTT. This sequence joins TRBV3-1 (or the pseudogene TRBV3-2) and TRBJ2-3; D unclear. CDR3 length equals 15 residues. Germline V gives CDR1 LGHDT, CDR2 YNNKEL (reference sequence). V was trimmed by 1 base and J by 2 bases, leaving 10 bases between them.

The J gene is TRBJ2-2, the V gene TRBV5-1; possibly TRBD2 for D (6 bases). The CDR3 totals 16 residues. Germline V gene sequence: CDR1 SGHRS, CDR2 YFSETQ. The V and J ends lost 1 base and 5 bases respectively, with 15 bases between them. In nucleotides, the CDR3 is TGCGCCAGCAGCTTGTTATCCGGGGGAGAGACCGGGGAGCTGTTTTTT. This translates into CASSLLSGGETGELFF.

V and J are TRBV4-1 and TRBJ1-4; D remains unclear. The CDR3 contains 15 residues. The V and J ends lost 6 bases and 3 bases respectively, with 14 bases between them. The V gene's germline CDR1 is MGHRA and CDR2 YSYEKL. Here the CDR3 DNA reads TGCGCCAGCAGAATCGCGGGTGTCGCTAATGAAAAACTGTTTTTT. This encodes CASRIAGVANEKLFF.

The chain couples TRBV19 to TRBJ2-3; TRBD2 matches at 10 bases. V lost 3 bases to trimming and J lost 4 bases; unmatched junction nucleotides: 4. The germline V gene has CDR1 LNHDA and CDR2 SQIVND (reference sequence). CDR3 length: 15 residues. The DNA of the CDR3 is TGTGCCAGTAGTATCCAGCGGGGGGGCGCAGATACGCAGTATTTT. Translation gives CASSIQRGGADTQYF.

This chain uses TRBV10-2 with TRBJ1-2; 7 positions match TRBD1. V was pared by 1 base and J by 7 bases, with 9 bases of the junction left unmatched. Germline V gives CDR1 WSHSY, CDR2 SAAADI. The CDR3 spans 15 residues. The CDR3 is CASSELVEGAGGYTF. CDR3 nucleotides: TGCGCCAGCAGTGAGTTGGTAGAGGGGGCAGGTGGCTACACCTTC.

In this sample, this clone turned up once. The chain is built from TRBV19 and TRBJ2-2, with 9 bases fitting TRBD1. CDR1 and CDR2 (germline): LNHDA, SQIVND (reference sequence). V gave up 10 bases and J gave up 6 bases; unmatched junction bases: 9. The CDR3 has 14 amino acids. The CDR3 coding sequence is TGTGCCACTTACCGGGACAGGGCGTCCGGGGAGCTGTTTTTT. Residues: CATYRDRASGELFF. Combining the CDR3 with reference TRBV19 and TRBJ2-2 gives the whole variable domain DGGITQSPKYLFRKEGQNVTLSCEQNLNHDAMYWYRQDPGQGLRLIYYSQIVNDFQKGDIAEGYSVSREKKESFPLTVTSAQKNPTAFYLCATYRDRASGELFFGEGSRLTVL.

The V gene is TRBV19, the J gene TRBJ2-1; 8 bases fit TRBD2. The CDR3 runs to 16 residues. Losses at the gene ends were 5 bases for V and 6 bases for J; bases not matched to a gene: 12. Germline lookup yields CDR1 LNHDA and CDR2 SQIVND (reference sequence). The DNA of the CDR3 is TGTGCCAGTAGTTACCCGGGGGGGGCGAGGGGCAATGAGCAGTTCTTC. Protein: CASSYPGGARGNEQFF.

This chain joins TRBV9 and TRBJ2-2; possible D gene TRBD2, 6 bases. Trimming took off 4 bases at V and 0 bases at J, with 16 bases between the two ends. This CDR3 is 17 amino acids long. CDR1 is SGDLS and CDR2 is YYNGEE in the germline V gene. The chain's CDR3 is CASSTRGGIANTGELFF. The CDR3 DNA sequence: TGTGCCAGCAGCACCCGTGGGGGGATCGCGAACACCGGGGAGCTGTTTTTT. Filled out from reference TRBV9 and TRBJ2-2, the complete variable domain reads DSGVTQTPKHLITATGQRVTLRCSPRSGDLSVYWYQQSLDQGLQFLIQYYNGEERAKGNILERFSAQQFPDLHSELNLSSLELGDSALYFCASSTRGGIANTGELFFGEGSRLTVL.

This clone was seen just once. The J gene is TRBJ1-6, the V gene TRBV7-3, with 8 bases matching TRBD1. V lost 5 bases and J lost 6; bases outside the gene matches: 3. The CDR3 loop spans 14 amino acids. Germline V gene sequence: CDR1 SGHTA, CDR2 FQGTGA. The CDR3 region is CASSPTGGNSPLHF. The DNA for the CDR3 is TGTGCCAGCAGCCCAACAGGGGGTAATTCACCCCTCCACTTT.

The chain uses TRBV7-2 and TRBJ2-5, with 7 bases identical to TRBD2. V was clipped by 5 bases and J by 5 bases; unmatched bases: 8. CDR1 and CDR2 from the germline V gene are SGHTA and FQGNSA. The CDR3 loop spans 14 amino acids. The CDR3 sequence: CASSTGTIRETQYF. The CDR3 nucleotides are TGTGCCAGCAGCACTGGGACTATTAGGGAGACCCAGTACTTC. Based on the CDR3 plus reference TRBV7-2 and TRBJ2-5, the full variable domain is GAGVSQSPSNKVTEKGKDVELRCDPISGHTALYWYRQSLGQGLEFLIYFQGNSAPDKSGLPSDRFSAERTGGSVSTLTIQRTQQEDSAVYLCASSTGTIRETQYFGPGTRLLVL.

V gene TRBV21-1 combines with J gene TRBJ1-1. TRBV21-1 is listed as a pseudogene. The CDR3 sequence is 12 residues long. CDR3 DNA sequence: TGTGCCAGCAGCAAAGGGGGAACTGAAGCTTTCTTT. It specifies CASSKGGTEAFF.

CDR3 sequence: CASSQDGGPRTGELFF. DNA for the CDR3: TGTGCCAGCAGCCAAGATGGCGGTCCGCGGACTGGGGAGCTGTTTTTT. The V gene is TRBV14, the J gene TRBJ2-2; weak D call: TRBD2 (5 bases). Trimming cost V 0 bases and J 8 bases, with 16 bases left between them. The CDR3 runs 16 residues. In germline, CDR1 is SGHDN, CDR2 FVKESK.

In this sample, this clone turned up once. The V call is TRBV10-3, the J call TRBJ2-1; 13 bases match TRBD2. The CDR3 contains 14 residues. The germline V gene has CDR1 ENHRY and CDR2 SYGVKD. The V and J ends lost 9 bases and 8 bases, in that order; junction bases with no gene match: 7. CDR3 coding DNA: TGTGCCATTTGGACTAGCGGGAGCACGGATGAGCAGTTCTTC. This sequence encodes CAIWTSGSTDEQFF.